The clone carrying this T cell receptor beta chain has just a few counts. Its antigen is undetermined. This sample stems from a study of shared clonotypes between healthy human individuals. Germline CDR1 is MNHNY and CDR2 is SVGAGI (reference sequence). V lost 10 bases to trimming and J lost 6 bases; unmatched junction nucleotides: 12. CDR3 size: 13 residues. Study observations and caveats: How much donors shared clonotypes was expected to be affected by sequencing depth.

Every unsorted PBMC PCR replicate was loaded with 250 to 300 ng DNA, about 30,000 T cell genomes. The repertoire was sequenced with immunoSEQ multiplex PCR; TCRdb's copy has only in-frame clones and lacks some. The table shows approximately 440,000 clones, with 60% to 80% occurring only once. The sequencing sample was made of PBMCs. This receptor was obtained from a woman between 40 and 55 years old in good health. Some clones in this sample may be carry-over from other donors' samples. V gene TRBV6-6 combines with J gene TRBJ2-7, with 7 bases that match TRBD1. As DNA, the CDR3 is TGTGCCACCACGACAGGGTCCTACGTCGAGCAGTACTTC. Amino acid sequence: CATTTGSYVEQYF.